This T cell receptor beta chain came from a study of T cell repertoires in cytomegalovirus infection. TCRdb used MiXCR to reprocess the reads, holding one entry per CDR3 protein. The profile shows some 270,000 distinct CDR3 sequences, about 20% of them singletons. With V trimmed by 5 bases and J by 8 bases, 6 bases remained unmatched. The germline V gene encodes CDR1 SGHKS and CDR2 YYEKEE (reference sequence). The CDR3 is made up of 13 amino acids. There are many counts of this clonotype. Its specificity is unknown. Sample: cultured PBMCs, taken from culture after CMV antigen stimulation. The TCR comes from a human donor in good health (CMV status not recorded). Some clones in this sample may be carry-over from other donors' samples. The chain combines TRBV5-5 with TRBJ2-2; TRBD2 agrees at 7 bases. The CDR3 DNA is TGTGCCAGCAGAAGCGGGGTTGGGGGGGAGCTGTTTTTT. It translates to CASRSGVGGELFF.